This TCR beta chain was identified during a study of T cells in Graves' hyperthyroidism and ophthalmopathy. From RNA transcripts, TCR beta CDR3 regions were amplified. A set of HTBI primers served as the primers for a first-round RT-PCR of the TCR CDR3. TCRdb reprocessed the multiplex PCR reads with MiXCR, giving one entry per CDR3 protein. The sample consists of around 240,000 distinct CDR3 sequences, 13% to 15% of them appearing once. CDR3 length equals 14 residues. CDR1 is MNHEY, CDR2 SMNVEV, per germline (reference sequence). Trimming pared 0 bases from V and 1 base from J, leaving 4 bases between.

The clonotype originates from a woman in her thirties or forties with Graves' hyperthyroidism that later progressed to Graves' ophthalmopathy. The V call is TRBV27, the J call TRBJ1-5; D gene uncertain. The sequenced sample was blood. CDR3: CASSLSRSNQPQHF. Here the CDR3 DNA reads TGTGCCAGCAGTTTATCCAGGAGCAATCAGCCCCAGCATTTT.